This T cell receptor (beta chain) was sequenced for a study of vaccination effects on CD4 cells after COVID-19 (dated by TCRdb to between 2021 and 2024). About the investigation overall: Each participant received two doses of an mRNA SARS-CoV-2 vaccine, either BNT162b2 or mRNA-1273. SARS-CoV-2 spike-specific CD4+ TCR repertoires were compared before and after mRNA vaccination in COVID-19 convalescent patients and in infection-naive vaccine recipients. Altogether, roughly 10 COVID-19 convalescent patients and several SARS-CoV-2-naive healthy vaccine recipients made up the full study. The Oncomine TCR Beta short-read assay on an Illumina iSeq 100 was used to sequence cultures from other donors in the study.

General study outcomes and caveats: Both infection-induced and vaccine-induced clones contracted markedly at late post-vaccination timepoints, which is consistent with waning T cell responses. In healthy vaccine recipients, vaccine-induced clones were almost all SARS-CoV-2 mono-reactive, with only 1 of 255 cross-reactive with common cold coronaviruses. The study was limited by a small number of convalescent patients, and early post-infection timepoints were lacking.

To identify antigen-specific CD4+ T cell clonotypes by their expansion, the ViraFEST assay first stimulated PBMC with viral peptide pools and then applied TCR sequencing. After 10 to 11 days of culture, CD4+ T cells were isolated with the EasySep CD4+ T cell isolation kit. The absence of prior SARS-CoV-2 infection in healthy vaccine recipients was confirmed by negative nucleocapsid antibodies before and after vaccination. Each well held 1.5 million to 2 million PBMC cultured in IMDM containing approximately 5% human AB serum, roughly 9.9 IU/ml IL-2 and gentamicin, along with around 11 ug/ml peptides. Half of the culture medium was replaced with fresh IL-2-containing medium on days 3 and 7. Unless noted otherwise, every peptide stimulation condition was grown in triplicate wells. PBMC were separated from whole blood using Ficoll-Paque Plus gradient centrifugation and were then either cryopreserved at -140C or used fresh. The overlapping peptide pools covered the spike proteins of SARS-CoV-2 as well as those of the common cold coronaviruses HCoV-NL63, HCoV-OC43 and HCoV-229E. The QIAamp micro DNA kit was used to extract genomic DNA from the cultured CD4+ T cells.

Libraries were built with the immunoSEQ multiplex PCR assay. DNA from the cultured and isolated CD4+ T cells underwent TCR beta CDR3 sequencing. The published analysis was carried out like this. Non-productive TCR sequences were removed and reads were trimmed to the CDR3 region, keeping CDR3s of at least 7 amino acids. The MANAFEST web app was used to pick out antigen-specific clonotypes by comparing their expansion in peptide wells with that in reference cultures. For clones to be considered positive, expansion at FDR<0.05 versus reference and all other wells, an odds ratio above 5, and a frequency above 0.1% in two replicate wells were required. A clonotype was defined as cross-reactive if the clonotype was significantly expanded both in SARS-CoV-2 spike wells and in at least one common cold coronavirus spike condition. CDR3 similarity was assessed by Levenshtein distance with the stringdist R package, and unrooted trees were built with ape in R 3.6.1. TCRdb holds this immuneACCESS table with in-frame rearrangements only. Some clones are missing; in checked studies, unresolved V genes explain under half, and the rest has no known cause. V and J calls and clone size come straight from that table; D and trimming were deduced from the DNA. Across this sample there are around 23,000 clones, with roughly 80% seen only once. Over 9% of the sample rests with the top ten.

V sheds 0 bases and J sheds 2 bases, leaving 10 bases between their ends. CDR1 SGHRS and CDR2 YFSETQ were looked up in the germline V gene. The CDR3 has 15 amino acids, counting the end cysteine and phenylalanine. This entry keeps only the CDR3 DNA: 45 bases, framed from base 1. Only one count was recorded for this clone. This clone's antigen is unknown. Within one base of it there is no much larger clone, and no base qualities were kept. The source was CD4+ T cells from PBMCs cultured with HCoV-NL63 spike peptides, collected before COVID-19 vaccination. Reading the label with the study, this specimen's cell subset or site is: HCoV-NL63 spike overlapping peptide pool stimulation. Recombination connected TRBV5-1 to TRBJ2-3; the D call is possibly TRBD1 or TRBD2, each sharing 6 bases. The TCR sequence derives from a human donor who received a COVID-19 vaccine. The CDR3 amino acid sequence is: CASSLGGATTDTQYF. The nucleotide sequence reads TGCGCCAGCAGCTTGGGGGGGGCCACCACAGATACGCAGTATTTT. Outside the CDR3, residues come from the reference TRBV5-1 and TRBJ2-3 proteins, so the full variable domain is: KAGVTQTPRYLIKTRGQQVTLSCSPISGHRSVSWYQQTPGQGLQFLFEYFSETQRNKGNFPGRFSGRQFSNSRSEMNVSTLELGDSALYLCASSLGGATTDTQYFGPGTRLTVL.